This TCR beta chain was sequenced for a study of CD8 T cells in Susac syndrome (dated by TCRdb to about 2019). Background on the whole study: The study used repertoire sequencing to test whether antigen drove CD8+ T cell activation and differentiation in Susac syndrome. The study compared CD8+ T cell repertoire clonality among 11 to 12 healthy donors, approximately 14 Susac syndrome patients and 15 or so multiple sclerosis patients. What the research found in general, with its limitations: The number of individuals in the TCR sequencing and HLA analysis was recognized as being relatively small.

The germline V gene encodes CDR1 MNHNS and CDR2 SASEGT. The trim is 2 bases for V and 0 bases for J, with a gap of 7 bases between the germline ends. The CDR3 measures 15 amino acids from cysteine to phenylalanine. The read is trimmed to its CDR3 DNA, 45 bases read in frame from base 1. RNA was extracted using the RNeasy kit, and roughly 0.5 to 1 ug of the RNA was reverse transcribed with random hexamers. The immunoSEQ multiplex PCR assay, which covers 54 Vbeta and 13 Jbeta segments, was used to amplify TCR beta CDR3 regions. PCR amplification bias was corrected by using a synthetic template baseline for primer optimization and computational correction. Under the source paper's analysis protocol: Reads were annotated to V, D and J genes according to IMGT and were analyzed with immunoSEQ Analyzer, with only productive sequences retained. Clonality was computed as one minus Shannon entropy normalized by log2 of the number of productive unique sequences. Public and private clones were assessed among the 100 most prevalent clones of each patient and control. Susac-specific clones were defined as absent from healthy and MS cohorts, 850 to 1,300 published viral clones and other ImmuneACCESS disease sequences. Through fastp at Q25 and MiXCR, TCRdb rebuilt clones from the public reads, retaining in-frame beta chains. Rows matching on CDR3 protein sequence are summarized as one entry with the most common DNA and genes. Clone size and V and J calls follow TCRdb, not the original study. The sample contains some 300,000 distinct CDR3 sequences, about 82% of them found a single time. The biggest ten clones account for approximately 0.2% of the sample.

High-throughput TCR beta sequencing profiled peripheral blood CD8+ and CD4+ T cells from healthy donors, Susac syndrome patients and multiple sclerosis patients. Multiple sclerosis controls were treatment-naive patients with stable or active relapsing-remitting disease fulfilling revised McDonald criteria. CD8+ TEMRA cells were enriched by FACS, while bulk CD8+ and CD4+ T cells were purified by magnetic negative isolation. Blood was drawn into EDTA tubes, processed within 24 hours, and PBMCs were isolated by density gradient centrifugation. PBMCs intended for TCR sequencing were cryopreserved in liquid nitrogen and thawed later in a water bath at 37 degrees C. The sorted or isolated CD4+, CD8+ and CD8+ TEMRA cells reached a purity of at least 90%. With respect to this clonotype: Its antigen remains unidentified. No qualities accompany the bases; no much larger clone lies one base away.

The chain uses TRBV6-1 and TRBJ1-4; TRBD1 is perhaps the D gene, given 6 matching bases. This sequence was found in a human donor with multiple sclerosis. Sequenced sample: CD8+ T cells from PBMCs. Read as DNA, the sequence is TGTGCCAGCAGTGAACACAGGGCAACTAATGAAAAACTGTTTTTT. Its protein is CASSEHRATNEKLFF.